Each of the 15 T cell receptor beta chains below was sequenced from the same sample in a study of OX40 agonist ivuxolimab in advanced cancers. Only in-frame clones appear in the TCRdb table, and some are missing; sequencing was by immunoSEQ multiplex PCR. This table holds some 60,000 clones, about 85% found once. Sequenced material: CD4+ or CD8+ T cells sorted from blood, taken in a trial of the OX40 agonist ivuxolimab. The origin of the receptors is an adult with an advanced solid tumor such as melanoma, head and neck, liver or kidney cancer.

The V and J genes are TRBV19 and TRBJ2-2, with 12 nucleotides matching TRBD2. The V and J ends lost 2 bases and 4 bases, in that order; junction bases with no gene match: 8. There are 18 residues in the CDR3. CDR1 and CDR2 (germline): LNHDA, SQIVND (reference sequence). In DNA form, the CDR3 reads TGTGCCAGTAGTATACTAGCGGGGGGGCTCTCGAGCACCGGGGAGCTGTTTTTT. This encodes CASSILAGGLSSTGELFF.

The J gene is TRBJ1-5, the V gene TRBV11-2; D ambiguous. The germline gives CDR1 SGHAT, CDR2 FQNNGV. The CDR3 sequence is 13 residues long. The V end lost 1 base, the J end lost 3 bases, and 4 bases lay between the germline ends. The CDR3 sequence is CASSLALNQPQHF. In DNA form, the CDR3 reads TGTGCCAGCAGCTTAGCACTCAATCAGCCCCAGCATTTT.

The chain combines TRBV6-5 with TRBJ2-1; 9 positions match TRBD2. Germline CDR1 is MNHEY and CDR2 is SVGAGI. The CDR3 has 16 residues. J was trimmed by 6 bases and V by 2 bases; bases with no gene match: 8. The CDR3 region has the DNA TGTGCCAGCAGTTACCGGTCCGGGACTAGCTTCAATGAGCAGTTCTTC. It specifies CASSYRSGTSFNEQFF.

The chain is built from TRBV7-3 and TRBJ2-2, with TRBD1 matching 10 bases. Germline CDR1 is SGHTA and CDR2 is FQGTGA. V lost 1 base and J lost 8; bases outside the gene matches: 7. There are 16 residues in the CDR3. The CDR3 DNA reads TGTGCCAGCAGCTTAATGGGGGACAGGGGATCAGGGGAGCTGTTTTTT. Its translation is CASSLMGDRGSGELFF.

This clone appeared a single time. The rearrangement joins TRBV7-2 to TRBJ2-7, with TRBD1 identical over 8 bases. V was pared by 5 bases and J by 9 bases, with 21 bases of the junction left unmatched. Germline assignment: CDR1 SGHTA and CDR2 FQGNSA. The CDR3 extends over 17 amino acids. The CDR3 DNA reads TGTGCCAGCAGCATTAAACGCGGGACAGGCCGACCCCTCCCGCAGTACTTC. It is translated as CASSIKRGTGRPLPQYF.

V and J are TRBV29-1 and TRBJ2-2; possibly TRBD1 or TRBD2 for D (6 bases each). V was cut by 6 bases and J by 1 base, with 12 bases left in between. This CDR3 region has 14 residues. From germline, CDR1 is SQVTM and CDR2 ANQGSEA. DNA of the CDR3: TGCAGCGTATCAGGGGACTTGAACACCGGGGAGCTGTTTTTT. Translating it yields CSVSGDLNTGELFF.

The gene calls are TRBV2 and TRBJ1-3, with 8 positions matching TRBD1. Germline CDR1 and CDR2: SNHLY and FYNNEI. With V trimmed by 6 bases and J by 0 bases, 7 bases remained unmatched. This CDR3 contains 16 residues. CDR3 loop: CASRWDRPSSGNTIYF. DNA for the CDR3: TGTGCCAGCAGGTGGGACAGGCCAAGCTCTGGAAACACCATATATTTT.

The chain combines TRBV29-1 with TRBJ1-1; 7 nucleotides line up with TRBD1. Germline V gene sequence: CDR1 SQVTM, CDR2 ANQGSEA. Trimming at V came to 5 bases and at J to 4 bases, leaving 4 bases not matched to a gene. The CDR3 spans 12 residues. In DNA form, the CDR3 reads TGCAGCGTTCACAGGGGTTCCACTGAAGCTTTCTTT. Translated: CSVHRGSTEAFF.

The rearrangement links TRBV18 to TRBJ1-1, with a possible D match to TRBD1 (5 bases). Trimming stripped 4 bases from V and 1 base from J, with 13 bases between. The CDR3 consists of 15 residues. Germline CDR1 is KGHSH and CDR2 is LQKENI. This chain's CDR3 is CASSLFGTENTEAFF. DNA of the CDR3: TGTGCCAGCTCACTTTTCGGGACGGAGAACACTGAAGCTTTCTTT.

This chain joins TRBV4-2 and TRBJ2-3; 13 nucleotides align to TRBD2. The CDR3 sequence is 20 residues long. V gave up 4 bases and J gave up 2 bases; unmatched junction bases: 15. Per the germline V gene, CDR1 is LGHNA and CDR2 is YNFKEQ. CDR3 sequence: CASSLQRGLAGRPITDTQYF. Here the CDR3 DNA reads TGTGCCAGCAGCCTCCAACGGGGACTAGCGGGACGACCCATCACAGATACGCAGTATTTT.

The CDR3 DNA reads as TGTGCCAGCAGCTTACTTGGGACTAGGCCCGATACGCAGTATTTT. Translated, it gives CASSLLGTRPDTQYF. The J gene is TRBJ2-3, the V gene TRBV7-2; 8 nucleotides match TRBD2. The CDR3 runs to 15 residues. V was pared by 2 bases and J by 6 bases, with 7 bases of the junction left unmatched. CDR1 is SGHTA and CDR2 is FQGNSA in the germline V gene.

The rearrangement uses TRBV19 and TRBJ2-6, with D unresolved. Germline values: CDR1 LNHDA, CDR2 SQIVND (reference sequence). CDR3 length: 13 residues. V lost 5 bases and J 1 base, leaving 3 bases between the germline ends. In nucleotides, the CDR3 is TGTGCCAGTAGTCCTTCTGGGGCCAACGTCCTGACTTTC. Protein product: CASSPSGANVLTF.

The chain is built from TRBV10-1 and TRBJ1-4; D is unclear. The ends were cut back, 4 bases at V and 5 bases at J, with 8 bases in the middle. CDR3 length equals 13 residues. CDR1 and CDR2 from the germline V gene are WNHNN and SYGVQD (reference sequence). CDR3 DNA sequence: TGCGCCAGCAGTGGTCAGAAGAATGAAAAACTGTTTTTT. It yields the protein CASSGQKNEKLFF.

The V and J genes are TRBV4-3 and TRBJ2-1, with D possibly matching TRBD1 (6 bases). Germline V lookup: CDR1 LGHNA, CDR2 YSLEER. V lost 3 bases and J lost 7, with 13 bases in between. This CDR3 is built from 14 residues. As DNA, the CDR3 is TGCGCCAGCAGCCAGGGACACCGGGAAAATGAGCAGTTCTTC. This gives the protein CASSQGHRENEQFF.

The chain is built from TRBV7-2 and TRBJ2-2; D uncertain. Germline loops: CDR1 SGHTA, CDR2 FQGNSA. This CDR3 is built from 15 residues. Trimming removed 2 bases from V and 3 bases from J, with 10 bases in between. The CDR3: CASSLSLLYTGELFF. CDR3 in DNA: TGTGCCAGCAGCTTAAGTCTTCTCTACACCGGGGAGCTGTTTTTT.